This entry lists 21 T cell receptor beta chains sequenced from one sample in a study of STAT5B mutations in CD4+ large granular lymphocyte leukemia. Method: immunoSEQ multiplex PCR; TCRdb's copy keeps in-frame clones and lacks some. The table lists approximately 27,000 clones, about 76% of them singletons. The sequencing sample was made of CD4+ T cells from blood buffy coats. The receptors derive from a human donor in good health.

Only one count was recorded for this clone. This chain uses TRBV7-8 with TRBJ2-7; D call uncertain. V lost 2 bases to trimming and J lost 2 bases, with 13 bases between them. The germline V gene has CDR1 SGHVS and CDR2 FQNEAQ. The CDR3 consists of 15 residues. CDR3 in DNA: TGTGCCAGCAGCTTATCACTCGGGCGTACCTACGAGCAGTACGTC. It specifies CASSLSLGRTYEQYV.

The DNA of the CDR3 is TGTGCCAGCAGCCGCCAAGGACAGGTTGGGCAGCCCCAGCATTTT. Encoded protein: CASSRQGQVGQPQHF. The chain recombines TRBV7-2 with TRBJ1-5; 7 bases align to TRBD1. J lost 7 bases, V lost 5 bases, and 11 bases had no gene match. Germline V CDR1 and CDR2: SGHTA, FQGNSA. There are 15 residues in the CDR3.

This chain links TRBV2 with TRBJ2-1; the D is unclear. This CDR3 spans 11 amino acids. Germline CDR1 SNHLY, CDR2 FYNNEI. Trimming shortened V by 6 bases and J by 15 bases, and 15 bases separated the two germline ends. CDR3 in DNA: TGTGCCAGCAGCGCCCCGATCCGGACGTTCTTC. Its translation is CASSAPIRTFF.

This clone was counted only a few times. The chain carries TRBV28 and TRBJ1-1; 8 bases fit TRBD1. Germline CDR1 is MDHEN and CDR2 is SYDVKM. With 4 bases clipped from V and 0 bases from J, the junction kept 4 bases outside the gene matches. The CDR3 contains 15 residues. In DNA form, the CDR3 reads TGTGCCAGCAGTTCCACAGGGGGAATGAACACTGAAGCTTTCTTT. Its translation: CASSSTGGMNTEAFF.

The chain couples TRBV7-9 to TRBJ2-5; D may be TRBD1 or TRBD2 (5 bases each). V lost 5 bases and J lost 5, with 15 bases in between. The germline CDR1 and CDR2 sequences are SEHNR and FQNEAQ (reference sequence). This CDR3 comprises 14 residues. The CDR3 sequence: CASSPRDLEETQYF. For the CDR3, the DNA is TGTGCCAGCAGCCCGAGGGACCTGGAGGAGACCCAGTACTTC. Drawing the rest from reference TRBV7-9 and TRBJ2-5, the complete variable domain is DTGVSQNPRHKITKRGQNVTFRCDPISEHNRLYWYRQTLGQGPEFLTYFQNEAQLEKSRLLSDRFSAERPKGSFSTLEIQRTEQGDSAMYLCASSPRDLEETQYFGPGTRLLVL.

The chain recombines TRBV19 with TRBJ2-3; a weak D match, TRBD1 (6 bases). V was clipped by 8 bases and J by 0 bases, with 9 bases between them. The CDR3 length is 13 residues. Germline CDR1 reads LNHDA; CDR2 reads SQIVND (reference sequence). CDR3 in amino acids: CASGTTSTDTQYF. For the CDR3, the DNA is TGTGCCAGTGGGACAACTAGCACAGATACGCAGTATTTT.

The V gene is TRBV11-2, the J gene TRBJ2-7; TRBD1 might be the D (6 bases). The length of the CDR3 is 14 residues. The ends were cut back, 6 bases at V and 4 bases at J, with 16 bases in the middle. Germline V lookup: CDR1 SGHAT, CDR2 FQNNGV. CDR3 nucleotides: TGTGCCAGCAGTTACCCTGACACAGGGTACGAGCAGTACTTC. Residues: CASSYPDTGYEQYF.

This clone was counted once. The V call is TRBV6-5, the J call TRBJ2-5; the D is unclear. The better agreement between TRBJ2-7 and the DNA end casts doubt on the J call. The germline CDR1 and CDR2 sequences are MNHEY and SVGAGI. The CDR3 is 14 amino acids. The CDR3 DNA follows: TGTGCCAGCAGTTACTCGCATTACTCCTACGAGCAGTACTTC. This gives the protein CASSYSHYSYEQYF.

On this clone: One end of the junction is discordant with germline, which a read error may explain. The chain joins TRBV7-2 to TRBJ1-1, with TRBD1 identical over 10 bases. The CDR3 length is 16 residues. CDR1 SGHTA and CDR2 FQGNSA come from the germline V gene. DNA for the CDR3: TGTGCCAGCAGCTTAGATGGGACAGGGGTGATTACTGAAGCTTCCTTT. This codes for CASSLDGTGVITEASF.

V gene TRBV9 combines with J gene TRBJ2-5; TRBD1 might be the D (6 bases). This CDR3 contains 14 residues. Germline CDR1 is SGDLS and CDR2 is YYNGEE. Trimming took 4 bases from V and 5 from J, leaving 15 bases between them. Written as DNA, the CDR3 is TGTGCCAGCAGCTCTGACAGGATGGGGGAGACCCAGTACTTC. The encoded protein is CASSSDRMGETQYF.

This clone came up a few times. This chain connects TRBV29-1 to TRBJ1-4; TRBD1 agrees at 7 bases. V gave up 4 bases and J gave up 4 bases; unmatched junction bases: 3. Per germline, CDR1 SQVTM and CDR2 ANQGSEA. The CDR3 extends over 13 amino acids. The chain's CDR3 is CSVGTGGNEKLFF. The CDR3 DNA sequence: TGCAGCGTTGGGACAGGCGGTAATGAAAAACTGTTTTTT.

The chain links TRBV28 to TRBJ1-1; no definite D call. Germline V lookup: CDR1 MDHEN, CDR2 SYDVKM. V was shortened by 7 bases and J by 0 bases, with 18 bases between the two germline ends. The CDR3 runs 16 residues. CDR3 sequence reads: CASTPWEGFMNTEAFF. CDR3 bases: TGTGCCAGCACCCCCTGGGAGGGTTTCATGAACACTGAAGCTTTCTTT.

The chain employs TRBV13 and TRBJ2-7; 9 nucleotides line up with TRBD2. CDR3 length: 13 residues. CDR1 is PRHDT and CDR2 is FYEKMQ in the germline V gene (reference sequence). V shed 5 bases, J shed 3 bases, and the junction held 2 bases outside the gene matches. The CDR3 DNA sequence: TGTGCCAGCAGCCTTAGCGGGGGCTACGAGCAGTACGTC. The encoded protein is CASSLSGGYEQYV.

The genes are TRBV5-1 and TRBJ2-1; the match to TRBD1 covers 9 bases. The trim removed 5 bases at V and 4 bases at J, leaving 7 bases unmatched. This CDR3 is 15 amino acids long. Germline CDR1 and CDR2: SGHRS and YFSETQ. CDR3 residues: CASRPGQGMYNEQFF. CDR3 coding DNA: TGCGCCAGCAGGCCCGGACAGGGGATGTACAATGAGCAGTTCTTC.

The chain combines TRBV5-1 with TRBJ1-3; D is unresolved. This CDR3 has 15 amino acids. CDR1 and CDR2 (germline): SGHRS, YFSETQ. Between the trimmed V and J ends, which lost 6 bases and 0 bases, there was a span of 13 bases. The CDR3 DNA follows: TGCGCCAGCACCGATCCCCGGAGCTCTGGAAACACCATATATTTT. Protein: CASTDPRSSGNTIYF.

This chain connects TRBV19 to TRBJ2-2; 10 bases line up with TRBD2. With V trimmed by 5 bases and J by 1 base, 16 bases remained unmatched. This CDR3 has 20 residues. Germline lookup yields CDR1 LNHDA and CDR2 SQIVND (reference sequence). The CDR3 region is CASSRRAAGGPQQNTGELFF. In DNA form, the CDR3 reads TGTGCCAGTAGTCGTCGGGCAGCGGGAGGGCCTCAACAGAACACCGGGGAGCTGTTTTTT.

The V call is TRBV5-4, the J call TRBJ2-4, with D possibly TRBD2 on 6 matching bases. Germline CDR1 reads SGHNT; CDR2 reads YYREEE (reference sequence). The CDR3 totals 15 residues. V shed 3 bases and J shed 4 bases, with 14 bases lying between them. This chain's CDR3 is CASSSSGTAKNIQYF. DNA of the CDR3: TGTGCCAGCAGCTCCTCCGGGACTGCGAAAAACATTCAGTACTTC.

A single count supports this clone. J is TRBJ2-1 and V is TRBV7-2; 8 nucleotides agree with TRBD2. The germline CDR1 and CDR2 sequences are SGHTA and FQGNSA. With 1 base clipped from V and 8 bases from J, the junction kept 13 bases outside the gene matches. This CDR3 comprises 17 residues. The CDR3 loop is CASSLVSLAGGSDEQFF. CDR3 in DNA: TGTGCCAGCAGCTTAGTTAGCTTGGCGGGAGGATCCGATGAGCAGTTCTTC.

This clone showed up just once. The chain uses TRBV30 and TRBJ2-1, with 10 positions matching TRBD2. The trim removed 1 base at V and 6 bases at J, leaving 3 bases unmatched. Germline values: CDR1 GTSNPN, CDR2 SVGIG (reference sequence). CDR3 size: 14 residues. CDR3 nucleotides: TGTGCCTGGAGTGGACTAGCGGGCCTCAATGAGCAGTTCTTC. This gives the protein CAWSGLAGLNEQFF. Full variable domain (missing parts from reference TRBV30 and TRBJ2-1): SQTIHQWPATLVQPVGSPLSLECTVEGTSNPNLYWYRQAAGRGLQLLFYSVGIGQISSEVPQNLSASRPQDRQFILSSKKLLLSDSGFYLCAWSGLAGLNEQFFGPGTRLTVL.

CDR3 region: CASSLDVFNEQFF. The CDR3 nucleotides are TGTGCCAGCAGTTTAGATGTTTTCAATGAGCAGTTCTTC. The rearrangement uses TRBV27 and TRBJ2-1; D uncertain. The CDR3 has 13 amino acids. Germline V CDR1 and CDR2: MNHEY, SMNVEV (reference sequence). The V end was cut by 2 bases, the J end by 6 bases, with 8 bases between.

CDR3 sequence reads: CASSISGEGNSGNTIYF. For the CDR3, the DNA is TGTGCCAGTAGTATCTCGGGCGAGGGCAACTCTGGAAACACCATATATTTT. The rearrangement links TRBV19 to TRBJ1-3; D gene uncertain. Deletions cut 3 bases from V and 0 bases from J, with 15 bases between. Per germline, CDR1 LNHDA and CDR2 SQIVND (reference sequence). The CDR3 totals 17 residues.